This is a list of T cell receptor beta chains from one sample in a study of patients and donors after allogeneic stem cell transplantation. TCRdb fed the RT-PCR reads into MiXCR, producing one record per CDR3 protein. Of roughly 190,000 distinct CDR3 sequences in the sample, less than 45% were seen once. Sequencing was performed on blood, either unsorted or a sorted T cell fraction (not recorded which). These TCRs come from a human donor who was either an allogeneic HSCT recipient or a stem cell or donor lymphocyte infusion donor (not recorded which). It is not recorded whose cells these are; they may come from a transplant donor. Each CDR3 is given without its conserved first and last residue. D genes are given only for firm matches.

D | V | CDR3
NA | TRBV2 | AKQRLRDSDPNEQF
NA | TRBV5-1 | ASRAQSYNEQF
NA | TRBV6-5 | ASSQTPSTEAF
TRBD2 | TRBV9 | ASSVAPALSGDSYNEQF
TRBD2 | TRBV13 | ASRGGRTSYEQY
NA | TRBV7-9 | ASSLEGPRGYGYT
NA | TRBV12-3/TRBV12-4 | ASSPWGPYNEQF
TRBD2 | TRBV7-9 | ASSARSGKTYEQY
TRBD2 | TRBV12-3/TRBV12-4 | ASSFGLAEHVYEQY
NA | TRBV29-1 | SALWSNMGSNTEAF
TRBD1 | TRBV7-9 | ASSLTGPNEKLF
TRBD1 | TRBV27 | ASSFQGANTEAF
NA | TRBV27 | ASSDPGRNYGYT
NA | TRBV4-2 | ASSQEVRGNEQY
NA | TRBV28 | ASTGSVYGYT
NA | TRBV7-9 | ASSFNGRSAAQH
NA | TRBV2 | ASSRDASSYEQY
NA | TRBV3-1 | ASSDTHNQGLYEQY
TRBD1 | TRBV12-3/TRBV12-4 | ASSLAGGRTEAF
TRBD1 | TRBV7-9 | ASSPFTDRDSYGYT
NA | TRBV28 | ASSPTPWEGEEKLF
NA | TRBV11-1 | ASSLVRGGEQF
NA | TRBV5-1 | ASSLDAVFGTEAF
NA | TRBV12-3/TRBV12-4 | ASSFTMKTGELF
TRBD2 | TRBV12-3/TRBV12-4 | ASKGLAGGDYNEQF
TRBD1 | TRBV12-3/TRBV12-4 | ASRDRSGYT
NA | TRBV6-2/TRBV6-3 | ASSYSRLTNTGELF
NA | TRBV28 | ASIQASEQY
TRBD1 | TRBV4-3 | ASSSQGGANEKLF
NA | TRBV6-5 | ASSWRTATYGYT
NA | TRBV5-1 | ASSLAPGAQRANYGYT
NA | TRBV6-5 | ASSPQIISGNTIY
NA | TRBV12-3/TRBV12-4 | ASSLVQKEAF
NA | TRBV15 | ATSRDFEGYGYT
NA | TRBV20-1 | SAPTWATNEKLF
TRBD2 | TRBV14 | ASSQDHLAGALTYEQY
TRBD1 | TRBV12-3/TRBV12-4 | ASRRGQGGGSPLH
NA | TRBV7-6 | ASSSNHRNSPLH
TRBD1 | TRBV7-9 | ASSLARSGTVNQPQH
TRBD2 | TRBV7-2 | ASSFRGVTGELF
TRBD1 | TRBV18 | ASSPTGTGFGYT
NA | TRBV2 | AGLRGAVGTEAF
NA | TRBV29-1 | SVGGGRVTEAF
NA | TRBV2 | ASSLGFNTEAF
TRBD1 | TRBV9 | ASSATGGHNYGYT
NA | TRBV28 | ASSLWGQGF
TRBD1 | TRBV27 | ASRRDRGTEAF
NA | TRBV2 | ASSENRGDSSSGNTIY
NA | TRBV27 | ASSFVGRNTEAF
TRBD1 | TRBV10-3 | ATGGDQTLTYGYT
TRBD1 | TRBV27 | ASSLLRQGAGRTEAF
TRBD1 | TRBV20-1 | SDGQVNYGYT